The next 18 T cell receptor beta chains were all read from a single sample in a study of blood T cell repertoires in COVID-19. Sequencing used immunoSEQ multiplex PCR; TCRdb keeps in-frame clones, though not all of them. The sample consists of under 80,000 clones, roughly 91% of them appearing once. Sequenced material: peripheral blood. The receptors derive from a human donor in a cohort sampled during active COVID-19.

The rearrangement uses TRBV24-1 and TRBJ2-1, with 8 bases matching TRBD1. CDR3 size: 15 residues. The V and J ends lost 0 bases and 9 bases, in that order; junction bases with no gene match: 6. The germline gives CDR1 KGHDR, CDR2 SFDVKD. In DNA, the CDR3 is TGTGCCACCAGTGATTTGCCAGGGGGCAAGGGTGAGCAGTTCTTC. As protein: CATSDLPGGKGEQFF.

This clone has a single count. This chain connects TRBV28 to TRBJ2-5, with D perhaps matching TRBD2 (8 bases). Trimming removed 4 bases at V and 5 bases at J, with 20 bases between. This CDR3 contains 16 residues. In germline, CDR1 is MDHEN, CDR2 SYDVKM. The CDR3 DNA sequence: TGTGCCAGCAGTTCTTCCGGGAGGGGGCGGTGGGAGACCCAGTACTTC. This encodes CASSSSGRGRWETQYF. The complete variable domain, with remaining parts taken from reference TRBV28 and TRBJ2-5, reads DVKVTQSSRYLVKRTGEKVFLECVQDMDHENMFWYRQDPGLGLRLIYFSYDVKMKEKGDIPEGYSVSREKKERFSLILESASTNQTSMYLCASSSSGRGRWETQYFGPGTRLLVL.

The chain carries TRBV5-1 and TRBJ2-5; 7 bases match TRBD2. Trimming took 3 bases from V and 2 from J; bases not matched to a gene: 7. The germline V gene encodes CDR1 SGHRS and CDR2 YFSETQ. This CDR3 is built from 15 residues. For the CDR3, the DNA is TGCGCCAGCAGCTCTAGCGGCCATTTACAAGAGACCCAGTACTTC. Amino acid sequence: CASSSSGHLQETQYF. Full variable domain (remainder filled in from reference TRBV5-1 and TRBJ2-5): KAGVTQTPRYLIKTRGQQVTLSCSPISGHRSVSWYQQTPGQGLQFLFEYFSETQRNKGNFPGRFSGRQFSNSRSEMNVSTLELGDSALYLCASSSSGHLQETQYFGPGTRLLVL.

This clone has only a few counts. The rearrangement joins TRBV10-1 to TRBJ2-3, with 11 bases identical to TRBD2. This CDR3 contains 16 residues. V trimming: 5 bases; J trimming: 4 bases; junction bases outside the gene matches: 8. The germline V gene has CDR1 WNHNN and CDR2 SYGVQD (reference sequence). Written as DNA, the CDR3 is TGCGCCAGCAGTTGGGTAGCGGGAGGGCGGGCAGATACGCAGTATTTT. Protein product: CASSWVAGGRADTQYF.

This clone was seen only once. This chain links TRBV12-3 or TRBV12-4 with TRBJ1-4; no clear D. The CDR3 contains 12 residues. Trimming removed 2 bases from V and 7 bases from J, with 5 bases in between. CDR3 sequence: CASSLNSEKLFF. The CDR3 region has the DNA TGTGCCAGCAGTTTAAACAGTGAAAAACTGTTTTTT.

V is TRBV5-1 and J is TRBJ2-3, with D perhaps TRBD2 (5 bases). This CDR3 is built from 15 residues. Germline loops: CDR1 SGHRS, CDR2 YFSETQ. The V end lost 0 bases, the J end lost 2 bases, and 10 bases lay between the germline ends. CDR3 DNA: TGCGCCAGCAGCTTGGGGCTAGCACTCACAGATACGCAGTATTTT. Its translation is CASSLGLALTDTQYF.

This chain connects TRBV20-1 to TRBJ2-7, with 8 bases matching TRBD2. This CDR3 spans 9 amino acids. Germline values: CDR1 DFQATT, CDR2 SNEGSKA (reference sequence). The CDR3 here is CSAKREPYV. In nucleotides, the CDR3 is TGCAGTGCCAAGCGGGAGCCGTACGTC.

V is TRBV10-3 and J is TRBJ1-1, with D possibly being TRBD1 (6 bases). The CDR3 sequence is 12 residues long. V dropped 5 bases and J dropped 4 bases, with 8 bases sitting between them. CDR1 ENHRY and CDR2 SYGVKD come from the germline V gene. The CDR3 DNA reads as TGTGCCATCAGTCCAGGGGCCACTGAAGCTTTCTTT. Translating it yields CAISPGATEAFF.

This sequence joins TRBV13 and TRBJ2-1, with 11 bases fitting TRBD2. Germline V gives CDR1 PRHDT, CDR2 FYEKMQ (reference sequence). V trimming: 6 bases; J trimming: 0 bases; junction bases outside the gene matches: 16. The CDR3 is made up of 20 amino acids. This CDR3 reads CASSSASGTSGPISYNEQFF. The CDR3 DNA reads as TGTGCCAGCAGTTCAGCTTCCGGGACTAGCGGCCCGATCTCCTACAATGAGCAGTTCTTC.

This clone has just one count. This chain joins TRBV5-1 and TRBJ1-3, with D unresolved. This CDR3 spans 16 amino acids. Trimming took 0 bases from V and 3 from J, leaving 13 bases between them. From germline, CDR1 is SGHRS and CDR2 YFSETQ. CDR3 in amino acids: CASSLVSGEGGNTIYF. The CDR3, as DNA: TGCGCCAGCAGCTTGGTTTCCGGGGAGGGTGGAAACACCATATATTTT.

The chain uses TRBV5-1 and TRBJ2-1; TRBD2 is a possible D gene (5 bases). V was trimmed by 0 bases and J by 7 bases, leaving 17 bases between them. There are 16 residues in the CDR3. Germline V gene data show CDR1 as SGHRS and CDR2 as YFSETQ. This CDR3 reads CASSLEAGNIKNEQFF. The CDR3 DNA sequence: TGCGCCAGCAGCTTGGAGGCGGGTAACATTAAAAATGAGCAGTTCTTC.

This chain joins TRBV30 and TRBJ1-6; no reliable D call. Trimming pared 4 bases from V and 7 bases from J, leaving 20 bases between. This CDR3 is 16 amino acids long. Per germline, CDR1 GTSNPN and CDR2 SVGIG (reference sequence). The CDR3 bases are TGTGCCTGGATGTCATTGGGGAGTCCTCCAAATTCACCCCTCCACTTT. Amino acids: CAWMSLGSPPNSPLHF.

The chain combines TRBV5-4 with TRBJ2-1, with 9 nucleotides matching TRBD2. Germline CDR1 reads SGHNT; CDR2 reads YYREEE (reference sequence). This CDR3 has 16 residues. V was clipped by 3 bases and J by 6 bases; unmatched bases: 10. CDR3 residues: CASSSTSGRPPNEQFF. CDR3 in DNA: TGTGCCAGCAGCTCGACGAGCGGGAGGCCTCCCAATGAGCAGTTCTTC.

The chain uses TRBV5-4 and TRBJ2-5; no reliable D call. The CDR3 length is 11 residues. The V end lost 2 bases, the J end lost 5 bases, and 4 bases lay between the germline ends. CDR1 is SGHNT and CDR2 is YYREEE in the germline V gene (reference sequence). CDR3 in DNA: TGTGCCAGCAGCTTCCGGGAGACCCAGTACTTC. Encoded protein: CASSFRETQYF.

The V and J genes are TRBV15 and TRBJ2-7; weak D call: TRBD2 (6 bases). Germline loops: CDR1 LNHNV, CDR2 YYDKDF (reference sequence). Deletions cut 5 bases from V and 0 bases from J, with 20 bases between. The CDR3 totals 17 residues. Written as DNA, the CDR3 is TGTGCCACCAGCCGATCACCAGCGGGTTACAGCTCCTACGAGCAGTACTTC. Its protein is CATSRSPAGYSSYEQYF.

The chain combines TRBV9 with TRBJ2-3; 12 bases align to TRBD2. CDR3 size: 16 residues. The J segment lost 7 bases and the V segment lost 2 bases, leaving 8 bases of the junction unmatched. Germline CDR1 is SGDLS and CDR2 is YYNGEE. DNA for the CDR3: TGTGCCAGCAGCGTGACCGGGACTAGCGGGTTGAATACGCAGTATTTT. Translated: CASSVTGTSGLNTQYF.

This chain connects TRBV19 to TRBJ1-1; 8 nucleotides line up with TRBD1. This CDR3 contains 13 residues. Germline V gene data show CDR1 as LNHDA and CDR2 as SQIVND (reference sequence). The J segment lost 6 bases and the V segment lost 6 bases, leaving 6 bases of the junction unmatched. The CDR3 reads CASRGRGLAEAFF. DNA for the CDR3: TGTGCCAGTAGGGGCAGGGGGCTGGCTGAAGCTTTCTTT.

This chain uses TRBV19 with TRBJ2-1, with 11 bases lining up with TRBD1. Germline V gives CDR1 LNHDA, CDR2 SQIVND (reference sequence). V was clipped by 6 bases and J by 7 bases; unmatched bases: 8. The CDR3 consists of 15 residues. The DNA for the CDR3 is TGTGCCAGTAGCTCCGGGACAGGGGGACCGAATGAGCAGTTCTTC. The encoded protein is CASSSGTGGPNEQFF.